Listed below are T cell receptor beta chains from one sample, sequenced in a study of blood T cell repertoires in COVID-19. Sequenced by immunoSEQ multiplex PCR; TCRdb stores in-frame clones only, minus some. The table has about 230,000 clones, approximately 80% seen once. The sequencing sample was made of peripheral blood. These receptors were collected from a woman of 80 years or more with COVID-19, enrolled during active disease. The CDR3 runs from the conserved cysteine through the conserved F or W. The order of the fields is CDR3 protein, CDR3 DNA, J gene, V gene, D gene, clone size. D genes are given only for firm matches. For some rows the clone size is stated as once, few or many, or as a class when expanded; others skip it.

CDR3 protein: CASSFSRGETQYF
CDR3 DNA: TGTGCCAGCAGTTTTTCGCGAGGAGAGACCCAGTACTTC
J gene: TRBJ2-5
V gene: TRBV27
D gene: .
clone size: .

CDR3 protein: CASSVAGETSSGNTIYF
CDR3 DNA: TGTGCCAGCAGCGTGGCCGGAGAGACTTCCTCTGGAAACACCATATATTTT
J gene: TRBJ1-3
V gene: TRBV9
D gene: .
clone size: once

CDR3 protein: CASSPGGEETQYF
CDR3 DNA: TGTGCCAGCTCACCCGGCGGGGAGGAGACCCAGTACTTC
J gene: TRBJ2-5
V gene: TRBV18
D gene: .
clone size: once

CDR3 protein: CSVTTLTGANTGELFF
CDR3 DNA: TGCAGCGTTACGACCCTGACAGGGGCGAACACCGGGGAGCTGTTTTTT
J gene: TRBJ2-2
V gene: TRBV29-1
D gene: TRBD1
clone size: .

CDR3 protein: CASSRLAGANTGELFF
CDR3 DNA: TGCGCCAGCAGCCGACTAGCGGGGGCGAACACCGGGGAGCTGTTTTTT
J gene: TRBJ2-2
V gene: TRBV5-1
D gene: TRBD2
clone size: .

CDR3 protein: CASSLDGGSGNTIYF
CDR3 DNA: TGCGCCAGCAGCTTGGACGGAGGGTCTGGAAACACCATATATTTT
J gene: TRBJ1-3
V gene: TRBV5-1
D gene: .
clone size: .

CDR3 protein: CASSYSWSSEAFF
CDR3 DNA: TGTGCCAGCAGTTACTCTTGGAGTTCTGAAGCTTTCTTT
J gene: TRBJ1-1
V gene: TRBV6-5
D gene: .
clone size: .

CDR3 protein: CASRPGQDYGYTF
CDR3 DNA: TGTGCCAGCAGACCGGGACAGGACTATGGCTACACCTTC
J gene: TRBJ1-2
V gene: TRBV12-3/TRBV12-4
D gene: TRBD1
clone size: .

CDR3 protein: CASSADRGGTEAFF
CDR3 DNA: TGTGCCAGTAGTGCCGACAGGGGGGGTACTGAAGCTTTCTTT
J gene: TRBJ1-1
V gene: TRBV19
D gene: TRBD1
clone size: .

CDR3 protein: CASSYQGSNTF
CDR3 DNA: TGTGCCAGCAGTTATCAGGGTAGCAACACCTTC
J gene: TRBJ1-2
V gene: TRBV6-5
D gene: .
clone size: .

CDR3 protein: CASTKRGGIDEQFF
CDR3 DNA: TGTGCCAGCACTAAGCGGGGGGGAATCGATGAGCAGTTCTTC
J gene: TRBJ2-1
V gene: TRBV9
D gene: TRBD2
clone size: .

CDR3 protein: CASSRDRVEEQYF
CDR3 DNA: TGTGCCAGCAGCCGAGACAGGGTAGAAGAGCAGTACTTC
J gene: TRBJ2-7
V gene: TRBV14
D gene: TRBD1
clone size: .

CDR3 protein: CASSTRTGLSSYEQYF
CDR3 DNA: TGTGCCAGCAGCACGCGGACAGGGTTAAGTTCCTACGAGCAGTACTTC
J gene: TRBJ2-7
V gene: TRBV3-1/TRBV3-2
D gene: TRBD1
clone size: once

CDR3 protein: CASSQLGTGRGDTQYF
CDR3 DNA: TGCGCCAGCAGCCAACTGGGGACAGGGCGGGGAGATACGCAGTATTTT
J gene: TRBJ2-3
V gene: TRBV4-3
D gene: TRBD1
clone size: .

CDR3 protein: CASSARGPDTEAFF
CDR3 DNA: TGTGCCAGCAGCGCCAGGGGGCCTGACACTGAAGCTTTCTTT
J gene: TRBJ1-1
V gene: TRBV11-3
D gene: TRBD1
clone size: .

CDR3 protein: CASSSRLRVDSTDTQYF
CDR3 DNA: TGCGCCAGCAGCTCGCGACTCAGGGTGGACAGCACAGATACGCAGTATTTT
J gene: TRBJ2-3
V gene: TRBV5-1
D gene: .
clone size: .

CDR3 protein: CASRHNLRGGWGNTEAFF
CDR3 DNA: TGTGCCAGCAGACACAACCTCCGGGGAGGATGGGGGAACACTGAAGCTTTCTTT
J gene: TRBJ1-1
V gene: TRBV2
D gene: .
clone size: .

CDR3 protein: CASSGQGNTEAFF
CDR3 DNA: TGTGCCAGCAGTGGACAGGGGAACACTGAAGCTTTCTTT
J gene: TRBJ1-1
V gene: TRBV2
D gene: TRBD1
clone size: .

CDR3 protein: CASSPWGGKRDTQYF
CDR3 DNA: TGTGCCAGCAGCCCCTGGGGGGGGAAGCGAGATACGCAGTATTTT
J gene: TRBJ2-3
V gene: TRBV5-6
D gene: TRBD2
clone size: .

CDR3 protein: CASSLVQRGGRDTQYF
CDR3 DNA: TGTGCCAGCAGCTTGGTACAGCGGGGGGGACGGGATACGCAGTATTTT
J gene: TRBJ2-3
V gene: TRBV5-6
D gene: TRBD2
clone size: .

CDR3 protein: CASSLFRGLRSYEQYF
CDR3 DNA: TGTGCCAGCAGCCTCTTCCGGGGTCTCAGGTCCTACGAGCAGTACTTC
J gene: TRBJ2-7
V gene: TRBV6-2/TRBV6-3
D gene: .
clone size: .

CDR3 protein: CAWSRLLTDTQYF
CDR3 DNA: TGTGCCTGGAGTAGACTGCTCACAGATACGCAGTATTTT
J gene: TRBJ2-3
V gene: TRBV30
D gene: .
clone size: once

CDR3 protein: CSASASGMPYF
CDR3 DNA: TGCAGTGCTAGCGCTAGCGGGATGCCGTACTTC
J gene: TRBJ2-5
V gene: TRBV20-1
D gene: TRBD2
clone size: few

CDR3 protein: CASSTEGGKNTEAFF
CDR3 DNA: TGTGCCAGCAGTACCGAGGGAGGGAAGAACACTGAAGCTTTCTTT
J gene: TRBJ1-1
V gene: TRBV27
D gene: .
clone size: few

CDR3 protein: CASSGGLAGASKQFF
CDR3 DNA: TGTGCCAGCAGCGGGGGACTAGCGGGAGCTTCGAAGCAGTTCTTC
J gene: TRBJ2-1
V gene: TRBV9
D gene: TRBD2
clone size: .

CDR3 protein: CASGGAYEQYF
CDR3 DNA: TGTGCCAGCGGGGGGGCGTACGAGCAGTACTTC
J gene: TRBJ2-7
V gene: TRBV7-9
D gene: .
clone size: .

CDR3 protein: CASSSGEGRNEQFF
CDR3 DNA: TGTGCCAGTAGTAGCGGGGAGGGCCGTAATGAGCAGTTCTTC
J gene: TRBJ2-1
V gene: TRBV19
D gene: TRBD2
clone size: .

CDR3 protein: CASRERGPRTYNEQFF
CDR3 DNA: TGCGCCAGCAGGGAGAGGGGGCCAAGGACCTACAATGAGCAGTTCTTC
J gene: TRBJ2-1
V gene: TRBV5-1
D gene: TRBD1
clone size: .

CDR3 protein: CAISEVGGYPPYEQYF
CDR3 DNA: TGTGCCATCAGTGAAGTAGGGGGCTATCCACCGTACGAGCAGTACTTC
J gene: TRBJ2-7
V gene: TRBV10-3
D gene: TRBD1
clone size: .

CDR3 protein: CASSQDREGLNYGYTF
CDR3 DNA: TGCGCCAGCAGCCAAGACCGGGAGGGGCTTAACTATGGCTACACCTTC
J gene: TRBJ1-2
V gene: TRBV4-1
D gene: .
clone size: .

CDR3 protein: CASAGRVDTQYF
CDR3 DNA: TGTGCCAGCGCGGGACGGGTAGATACGCAGTATTTT
J gene: TRBJ2-3
V gene: TRBV28
D gene: .
clone size: .

CDR3 protein: CASSRGGGETQYF
CDR3 DNA: TGTGCCAGCAGCCGAGGGGGGGGAGAGACCCAGTACTTC
J gene: TRBJ2-5
V gene: TRBV7-8
D gene: .
clone size: .

CDR3 protein: CASSYSVQRGNEQFF
CDR3 DNA: TGTGCCAGCAGTTACAGTGTCCAGCGGGGGAATGAGCAGTTCTTC
J gene: TRBJ2-1
V gene: TRBV6-5
D gene: TRBD2
clone size: .

CDR3 protein: CASSAPSVYSNQPQHF
CDR3 DNA: TGTGCCAGCAGTGCCCCTTCCGTCTATAGCAATCAGCCCCAGCATTTT
J gene: TRBJ1-5
V gene: TRBV6-1
D gene: .
clone size: once

CDR3 protein: CASSRQGPNAGELFF
CDR3 DNA: TGCGCCAGCAGCCGACAGGGCCCCAACGCCGGGGAGCTGTTTTTT
J gene: TRBJ2-2
V gene: TRBV5-1
D gene: TRBD1
clone size: .

CDR3 protein: CASSRGGGQTQYF
CDR3 DNA: TGTGCCAGCAGCCGCGGCGGGGGTCAGACCCAGTACTTC
J gene: TRBJ2-5
V gene: TRBV3-1/TRBV3-2
D gene: TRBD2
clone size: .

CDR3 protein: CSPLSSYEQYF
CDR3 DNA: TGCAGTCCCTTGAGTTCCTACGAGCAGTACTTC
J gene: TRBJ2-7
V gene: TRBV20-1
D gene: .
clone size: once

CDR3 protein: CASSLGTGGYGYTF
CDR3 DNA: TGTGCCAGCAGCTTAGGGACAGGCGGATATGGCTACACCTTC
J gene: TRBJ1-2
V gene: TRBV11-1
D gene: TRBD1
clone size: .

CDR3 protein: CASTQERGLRGTLHF
CDR3 DNA: TGTGCCAGCACCCAAGAAAGAGGGCTCCGAGGAACCCTCCACTTT
J gene: TRBJ1-6
V gene: TRBV2
D gene: .
clone size: once

CDR3 protein: CASSLVYRGRAGNTIYF
CDR3 DNA: TGTGCCAGCAGCTTAGTATATAGGGGGCGCGCTGGAAACACCATATATTTT
J gene: TRBJ1-3
V gene: TRBV7-2
D gene: TRBD1
clone size: few

CDR3 protein: CASSLTSGGHNEQFF
CDR3 DNA: TGCGCCAGCAGCCTGACTAGCGGGGGGCACAATGAGCAGTTCTTC
J gene: TRBJ2-1
V gene: TRBV5-1
D gene: TRBD2
clone size: .

CDR3 protein: CASSPQGTGTDTQYF
CDR3 DNA: TGTGCCAGCAGCCCACAGGGGACCGGCACAGATACGCAGTATTTT
J gene: TRBJ2-3
V gene: TRBV7-3
D gene: TRBD1
clone size: .

CDR3 protein: CASTPWGRTDTQYF
CDR3 DNA: TGTGCCAGCACCCCCTGGGGGCGCACAGATACGCAGTATTTT
J gene: TRBJ2-3
V gene: TRBV11-2
D gene: .
clone size: .

CDR3 protein: CASSAGLAGATDTQYF
CDR3 DNA: TGTGCCAGCAGCGCGGGACTAGCGGGAGCCACAGATACGCAGTATTTT
J gene: TRBJ2-3
V gene: TRBV2
D gene: TRBD2
clone size: .

CDR3 protein: CASSLRQGGSYNSPLHF
CDR3 DNA: TGTGCCAGTAGTCTCCGACAGGGAGGTTCCTATAATTCACCCCTCCACTTT
J gene: TRBJ1-6
V gene: TRBV19
D gene: TRBD1
clone size: few

CDR3 protein: CASSPRGGLTDTQYF
CDR3 DNA: TGTGCCAGCAGCCCTAGGGGGGGCCTCACAGATACGCAGTATTTT
J gene: TRBJ2-3
V gene: TRBV7-9
D gene: .
clone size: .

CDR3 protein: CASSEGQGYSGNTIYF
CDR3 DNA: TGTGCCAGCAGCGAGGGTCAGGGTTATTCTGGAAACACCATATATTTT
J gene: TRBJ1-3
V gene: TRBV9
D gene: .
clone size: .

CDR3 protein: CASSIGPNSPLHF
CDR3 DNA: TGTGCCAGTAGTATAGGGCCTAATTCACCCCTCCACTTT
J gene: TRBJ1-6
V gene: TRBV19
D gene: .
clone size: .

CDR3 protein: CASSPGLAETQYF
CDR3 DNA: TGTGCCAGCTCACCCGGACTAGCGGAGACCCAGTACTTC
J gene: TRBJ2-5
V gene: TRBV18
D gene: TRBD2
clone size: .

CDR3 protein: CASSIIPGEQYF
CDR3 DNA: TGTGCCAGTAGTATAATCCCAGGAGAGCAGTACTTC
J gene: TRBJ2-7
V gene: TRBV19
D gene: .
clone size: .

CDR3 protein: CASSGTSGGSYNEQFF
CDR3 DNA: TGCGCCAGCAGTGGGACTAGCGGGGGATCCTACAATGAGCAGTTCTTC
J gene: TRBJ2-1
V gene: TRBV10-2
D gene: TRBD2
clone size: .

CDR3 protein: CASSSHRGQYYGYTF
CDR3 DNA: TGTGCCAGCAGCTCTCACAGGGGGCAGTACTATGGCTACACCTTC
J gene: TRBJ1-2
V gene: TRBV11-2
D gene: TRBD1
clone size: .

CDR3 protein: CASSRDQGTEKLFF
CDR3 DNA: TGCGCCAGCAGCCGGGACCAGGGGACTGAAAAACTGTTTTTT
J gene: TRBJ1-4
V gene: TRBV5-1
D gene: .
clone size: .

CDR3 protein: CASSPYQGGNTEAFF
CDR3 DNA: TGTGCCAGCAGCCCCTACCAGGGGGGCAACACTGAAGCTTTCTTT
J gene: TRBJ1-1
V gene: TRBV3-1/TRBV3-2
D gene: TRBD1
clone size: .

CDR3 protein: CASSESFGQAGYTDTQYF
CDR3 DNA: TGCGCCAGCAGTGAGTCATTTGGACAGGCTGGGTACACAGATACGCAGTATTTT
J gene: TRBJ2-3
V gene: TRBV10-1
D gene: TRBD1
clone size: .

CDR3 protein: CASSLVAALHNEQFF
CDR3 DNA: TGCGCCAGCAGCTTGGTAGCTGCCCTCCACAATGAGCAGTTCTTC
J gene: TRBJ2-1
V gene: TRBV5-1
D gene: .
clone size: .